Reported below is one T cell receptor beta chain. Its antigen remains unknown. Amplified TCR beta CDR3 regions came from RNA transcripts. RT-PCR in the first round (using the HTBI primer set) targeted the TCR CDR3. Using its own MiXCR run on the multiplex PCR reads, TCRdb lists one record per CDR3 protein. This table has 350,000 to 450,000 distinct CDR3 sequences, 17% appearing once. The data are from a study of T cells in Graves' hyperthyroidism and ophthalmopathy. Points from the study as a whole: Among clonotypes expanded in thyroid above 0.001, most were also found in blood. The model identified upcoming ophthalmopathy a median approximately six months ahead of onset. Ophthalmopathy and stable hyperthyroidism were separated by a 13 V-J model.

V lost 4 bases to trimming and J lost 8 bases, with 9 bases between them. This CDR3 is built from 12 residues. Patients aged 18 to 65 had newly diagnosed hyperthyroidism of under 2 months' duration. The TCR sequence derives from a woman in her twenties or thirties with Graves' hyperthyroidism that later progressed to Graves' ophthalmopathy. The chain uses TRBV12-3 or TRBV12-4 and TRBJ2-1, with D possibly matching TRBD1 (6 bases). Sequenced material: blood. The CDR3 bases are TGTGCCAGCAGTTACAGGGTCTATGAGCAGTTCTTC. This sequence encodes CASSYRVYEQFF.